This entry describes one T cell receptor (beta chain). This record belongs to a study of shared clonotypes between healthy human individuals. In the study's own analysis: There were no quality scores in the junction-only immunoSEQ sequences, so filtering differed. Sequencing was performed with immunoSEQ multiplex PCR; in TCRdb, only in-frame clones are kept and a portion is missing. D and trimming come from the DNA, and the V and J calls and clone size come from that table. Of about 490,000 clones in the sample, approximately 80% were seen once. The donors were adults (healthy and HIV-negative) with no recent acute infections or vaccinations. Donors comprised only Caucasian adults living in Nashville, Tennessee. The sample taken for sequencing was PBMCs. The receptor comes from a woman aged 35 to 49 in good health. Some clones in this sample may be carry-over from other donors' samples.

CDR3 nucleotides: TGCAGCGTCGCCAGCCGGGACCCCTACGAGCAGTACTTC. Its translation: CSVASRDPYEQYF. The rearrangement uses TRBV29-1 and TRBJ2-7; D may correspond to TRBD1 or TRBD2 (5 bases each). Per germline, CDR1 SQVTM and CDR2 ANQGSEA. The V gene lost 6 bases and the J gene lost 2 bases, with 14 bases spanning the gap. This CDR3 has 13 residues.